Below, 24 T cell receptor beta chains from the same sample are listed, as sequenced in a study of cytomegalovirus exposure and HLA in healthy donors. PCR employed 60 Vbeta and 13 Jbeta primers. The protocol was immunoSEQ multiplex PCR, while the TCRdb copy is restricted to in-frame clones and leaves out a portion. With over 50,000 clones in the sample, the ten largest clones hold roughly 9.6%. Sequenced input: PBMCs. These receptors were taken from a man aged 45-65 years in good health and CMV-seropositive.

V gene TRBV6-1 combines with J gene TRBJ2-2; D perhaps matches TRBD2 (5 bases). V was pared by 7 bases and J by 0 bases, with 9 bases between. This CDR3 spans 14 amino acids. Germline CDR1 reads MNHNS; CDR2 reads SASEGT. CDR3 region: CASTEGPNTGELFF. CDR3 nucleotide sequence: TGTGCCAGCACCGAGGGCCCGAACACCGGGGAGCTGTTTTTT.

This chain connects TRBV6-5 to TRBJ1-6, with D unresolved. V was clipped by 6 bases and J by 4 bases, with 4 bases between them. There are 12 residues in the CDR3. Germline V CDR1 and CDR2: MNHEY, SVGAGI. The CDR3 region has the DNA TGTGCCAGCAGACAGTATAATTCACCCCTCCACTTT. Its protein product is CASRQYNSPLHF.

The chain links TRBV10-3 to TRBJ2-3; the D gene is possibly TRBD1 (5 bases). Germline lookup yields CDR1 ENHRY and CDR2 SYGVKD. This CDR3 has 13 amino acids. With 9 bases removed from V and 2 bases from J, the gap between germline ends came to 12 bases. CDR3 in DNA: TGTGCCATACGCGGTGGGGCCACAGATACGCAGTATTTT. Encoded protein: CAIRGGATDTQYF.

In DNA form, the CDR3 reads TGTGCCAGCAGCCAATTAGACCAGGGGGCCAGCTCGTCGGGCTACACCTTC. The encoded protein is CASSQLDQGASSSGYTF. V usage is TRBV14 and J usage is TRBJ1-2; 8 nucleotides match TRBD1. The CDR3 loop spans 17 amino acids. CDR1 and CDR2 (germline): SGHDN, FVKESK. Trimming cost V 2 bases and J 8 bases; bases outside gene matches: 16.

DNA for the CDR3: TGTGCCAGTAGTTGGTTAGCGGGAGGGTACAATGAGCAGTTCTTC. It is translated as CASSWLAGGYNEQFF. The V and J genes are TRBV19 and TRBJ2-1; TRBD2 aligns across 11 bases. The V gene's germline CDR1 is LNHDA and CDR2 SQIVND (reference sequence). The CDR3 is 15 residues long. The trim removed 5 bases at V and 4 bases at J, leaving 4 bases unmatched.

A note on this clone: The junction differs from germline at one of its ends, possibly a read error. CDR3 protein: CAWKGAEDKQYF. CDR3 nucleotides: TGTGCCTGGAAGGGGGCGGAAGATAAGCAGTATTTT. The rearrangement joins TRBV30 to TRBJ2-3; TRBD1 matches at 7 bases. Germline assignment: CDR1 GTSNPN and CDR2 SVGIG (reference sequence). This CDR3 has 12 amino acids.

The chain recombines TRBV6-5 with TRBJ2-7; D is perhaps TRBD1 (5 bases). V lost 0 bases and J lost 0, with 9 bases in between. CDR3 size: 15 residues. Germline V gives CDR1 MNHEY, CDR2 SVGAGI. CDR3 sequence reads: CASSYSGASSYEQYF. The CDR3 coding sequence is TGTGCCAGCAGTTACTCAGGGGCCTCCTCCTACGAGCAGTACTTC.

The chain's CDR3 is CASSQRPGNDIGYTF. CDR3 in DNA: TGCGCCAGCAGCCAACGGCCAGGGAACGATATTGGCTACACCTTC. This rearrangement joins TRBV4-1 to TRBJ1-2, with D tentatively TRBD1 (5 bases). The germline V and J ends were trimmed by 2 bases and 7 bases, with 17 bases remaining between them. In germline, CDR1 is MGHRA, CDR2 YSYEKL. This CDR3 is built from 15 residues.

J is TRBJ1-1 and V is TRBV4-1; a weak D match, TRBD1 (6 bases). Between the trimmed V and J ends, which lost 2 bases and 4 bases, there was a span of 14 bases. Germline V gene sequence: CDR1 MGHRA, CDR2 YSYEKL. This CDR3 region has 15 residues. CDR3 nucleotide sequence: TGCGCCAGCAGCCAAATGTCAGGGGCGGGCACTGAAGCTTTCTTT. It encodes CASSQMSGAGTEAFF.

The chain combines TRBV30 with TRBJ2-7, with TRBD2 identical over 13 bases. This CDR3 has 15 amino acids. The trim removed 3 bases at V and 4 bases at J, leaving 6 bases unmatched. CDR1 is GTSNPN, CDR2 SVGIG, per germline (reference sequence). In DNA form, the CDR3 reads TGTGCCTGGAGCCTAGGACTAGCGGGGGTTTACGAGCAGTACTTC. Its translation is CAWSLGLAGVYEQYF.

Comment on this clone: At one end the junction does not follow the germline gene, possibly because of a read error. The J gene is TRBJ2-5, the V gene TRBV28, with 10 bases fitting TRBD2. Per the germline V gene, CDR1 is MDHEN and CDR2 is SYDVKM. CDR3 length equals 16 residues. The DNA for the CDR3 is TGTGCCAGCAGTAGGACTAGCGGCTGGTCCCAAGGGACCCAGTACTTC. Its translation is CASSRTSGWSQGTQYF. The whole variable domain, remainder taken from reference TRBV28 and TRBJ2-5, is DVKVTQSSRYLVKRTGEKVFLECVQDMDHENMFWYRQDPGLGLRLIYFSYDVKMKEKGDIPEGYSVSREKKERFSLILESASTNQTSMYLCASSRTSGWSQGTQYFGPGTRLLVL.

This chain connects TRBV6-4 to TRBJ2-3; no clear D. There are 16 residues in the CDR3. Germline V CDR1 and CDR2: MRHNA, SNTAGT. Trimming stripped 0 bases from V and 0 bases from J, with 10 bases between. CDR3 nucleotides: TGTGCCAGCAGTGACTCAGCTAGTTGGAGCACAGATACGCAGTATTTT. Its protein is CASSDSASWSTDTQYF.

The rearrangement joins TRBV6-5 to TRBJ2-7; the D gene is possibly TRBD1 (8 bases). CDR3 length: 14 amino acids. Germline V gene sequence: CDR1 MNHEY, CDR2 SVGAGI. V lost 5 bases, J lost 5 bases, and 16 bases lay in between. CDR3 protein: CASSQGARGNEQYF. As DNA, the CDR3 is TGTGCCAGCAGTCAGGGGGCGCGGGGGAACGAGCAGTACTTC.

The chain combines TRBV5-1 with TRBJ1-3; D unresolved. V shed 4 bases and J shed 5 bases, with 13 bases lying between them. Germline V CDR1 and CDR2: SGHRS, YFSETQ. The CDR3 is made up of 14 amino acids. The CDR3: CASSDGLVRNTIYF. The CDR3 DNA is TGCGCCAGCAGCGATGGACTGGTTAGAAACACCATATATTTT.

The gene calls are TRBV18 and TRBJ1-2, with 8 bases fitting TRBD1. Germline loops: CDR1 KGHSH, CDR2 LQKENI. V gave up 6 bases and J gave up 5 bases; unmatched junction bases: 5. The CDR3 has 13 amino acids. CDR3 bases: TGTGCCAGCTCGCGGACAGGGAGGTATGGCTACACCTTC. Protein sequence: CASSRTGRYGYTF.

The chain employs TRBV4-3 and TRBJ2-7; 9 bases map to TRBD1. CDR1 is LGHNA, CDR2 YSLEER, per germline. This CDR3 contains 15 residues. V lost 1 base to trimming and J lost 2 bases; unmatched junction nucleotides: 3. The CDR3 DNA is TGCGCCAGCAGCCAAGGTGGGACAGGGACCTACGAGCAGTACTTC. Its translation: CASSQGGTGTYEQYF.

This chain links TRBV5-5 with TRBJ2-3; D uncertain. V was clipped by 2 bases and J by 0 bases, with 10 bases between them. Germline CDR1 reads SGHKS; CDR2 reads YYEKEE (reference sequence). The CDR3 covers 15 residues. The CDR3 is CASSFATISTDTQYF. CDR3 nucleotide sequence: TGTGCCAGCAGCTTCGCCACTATAAGCACAGATACGCAGTATTTT.

V and J are TRBV28 and TRBJ2-6; the D gene is possibly TRBD2 (6 bases). The length of the CDR3 is 17 residues. The germline V gene has CDR1 MDHEN and CDR2 SYDVKM. V was trimmed by 11 bases and J by 1 base, leaving 21 bases between them. The CDR3 protein is CALGGPTPKSGANVLTF. As DNA, the CDR3 is TGTGCCTTGGGGGGACCCACACCAAAATCTGGGGCCAACGTCCTGACTTTC.

The chain joins TRBV5-1 to TRBJ2-3, with 11 bases that match TRBD2. Germline V lookup: CDR1 SGHRS, CDR2 YFSETQ. There are 18 residues in the CDR3. V lost 5 bases and J lost 1; bases outside the gene matches: 12. CDR3 nucleotides: TGCGCCAGCAGTCCCGGACTAGCGGGTTCCCGGGGCACAGATACGCAGTATTTT. Protein product: CASSPGLAGSRGTDTQYF.

V is TRBV7-8 and J is TRBJ2-7, with D perhaps TRBD1 (6 bases). Looked up from germline, CDR1 is SGHVS and CDR2 is FQNEAQ. This CDR3 contains 15 residues. The V end was cut by 2 bases, the J end by 3 bases, with 14 bases between. CDR3 in amino acids: CASSLNNRAVYEQYF. Here the CDR3 DNA reads TGTGCCAGCAGCTTAAACAACAGGGCGGTCTACGAGCAGTACTTC.

V usage is TRBV5-1 and J usage is TRBJ2-1; 11 positions agree with TRBD2. This CDR3 comprises 16 residues. The trim removed 4 bases at V and 5 bases at J, leaving 8 bases unmatched. Per the germline V gene, CDR1 is SGHRS and CDR2 is YFSETQ. CDR3 in amino acids: CASSATGTSGDNEQFF. CDR3 nucleotides: TGCGCCAGCAGCGCCACCGGGACTAGCGGAGACAATGAGCAGTTCTTC.

CDR3 bases: TGTGCCAGCAGCTTTCTAGCGGGAGGCACAGATACGCAGTATTTT. It is translated as CASSFLAGGTDTQYF. The chain has TRBV7-6 and TRBJ2-3; 10 bases agree with TRBD2. The junction had 1 base not matched to a gene; V was cut back by 3 bases and J by 1 base. In germline, CDR1 is SGHVS, CDR2 FNYEAQ. The CDR3 runs 15 residues.

The chain links TRBV6-5 to TRBJ2-2; 7 nucleotides agree with TRBD2. The CDR3 contains 16 residues. The V gene end was trimmed by 0 bases and the J gene end by 5 bases; junction bases not matched to a gene: 6. CDR1 is MNHEY, CDR2 SVGAGI, per germline. This CDR3 reads CASSYSPGLITGELFF. CDR3 sequence (DNA): TGTGCCAGCAGTTACTCCCCGGGACTAATAACCGGGGAGCTGTTTTTT.

Measured by frequency, this clone is medium-sized. The chain carries TRBV7-2 and TRBJ2-1; 11 bases align to TRBD2. The trim removed 2 bases at V and 5 bases at J, leaving 5 bases unmatched. This CDR3 is 16 amino acids long. The germline V gene has CDR1 SGHTA and CDR2 FQGNSA. CDR3: CASSLSLAGGDNEQFF. CDR3 nucleotides: TGTGCCAGCAGCTTATCCCTAGCGGGAGGCGACAATGAGCAGTTCTTC.